A single sample is the source of the 30 T cell receptor beta chains below, sequenced in a study of beta chain features in type 1 diabetes. General study findings and limits: People with Type 1 diabetes carried modestly yet significantly shorter TCRB CDR3s in all four CD4+ subsets.

Isolated RNA was reverse transcribed in full, so expressed TCRB transcripts were sequenced. Using immunoSEQ multiplex PCR, the repertoire was profiled, and TCRdb retains in-frame clones only, with some absent. The sample shows about 140,000 clones, about 13% of them seen only once. For these receptors, no antigen is known. Material for sequencing was central memory CD4+ T cells from blood. The source is a young man with type 1 diabetes.

CDR3 nucleotide sequence: TGTGCCAGCAGTGTAATAGGGACAGGGTCCTACGAGCAGTACTTC. Its protein is CASSVIGTGSYEQYF. V usage is TRBV28 and J usage is TRBJ2-7; 9 nucleotides match TRBD1. J was trimmed by 1 base and V by 5 bases; bases with no gene match: 6. Germline V lookup: CDR1 MDHEN, CDR2 SYDVKM. This CDR3 has 15 amino acids.

The chain has TRBV30 and TRBJ2-7; 13 nucleotides match TRBD2. CDR1 and CDR2 (germline): GTSNPN, SVGIG (reference sequence). The CDR3 extends over 17 amino acids. V trimming: 2 bases; J trimming: 4 bases; junction bases outside the gene matches: 11. The CDR3 reads CAWSPLSGLAGLYEQYF. The CDR3 nucleotides are TGTGCCTGGAGTCCTTTGTCGGGACTAGCGGGACTTTACGAGCAGTACTTC. The variable domain in full, completed from reference TRBV30 and TRBJ2-7, reads SQTIHQWPATLVQPVGSPLSLECTVEGTSNPNLYWYRQAAGRGLQLLFYSVGIGQISSEVPQNLSASRPQDRQFILSSKKLLLSDSGFYLCAWSPLSGLAGLYEQYFGPGTRLTVT.

The gene calls are TRBV2 and TRBJ1-2, with TRBD1 matching 7 bases. CDR3 size: 14 residues. V was clipped by 7 bases and J by 4 bases; unmatched bases: 9. Per germline, CDR1 SNHLY and CDR2 FYNNEI. As DNA, the CDR3 is TGTGCCAGCAAATCCTGGGACAGCGTCTATGGCTACACCTTC. Its protein product is CASKSWDSVYGYTF.

In its sample, this clone was seen a few times. The V and J genes are TRBV5-1 and TRBJ2-3, with D unclear. This CDR3 has 18 amino acids. V lost 0 bases to trimming and J lost 2 bases, with 19 bases between them. From germline, CDR1 is SGHRS and CDR2 YFSETQ. This CDR3 reads CASSLAAGSRALTDTQYF. The CDR3 coding sequence is TGCGCCAGCAGCTTGGCCGCAGGATCCCGAGCACTCACAGATACGCAGTATTTT.

This clone came up a few times. J is TRBJ1-1 and V is TRBV2, with D uncertain. The CDR3 totals 13 residues. Germline V gene lookup returns CDR1 SNHLY and CDR2 FYNNEI. Trimming left V 8 bases short and J 2 bases short, with 12 bases between. CDR3 region: CASRRSPNTEAFF. DNA for the CDR3: TGTGCCAGCCGGAGAAGCCCCAACACTGAAGCTTTCTTT.

This clone was recorded at least ten times. The gene calls are TRBV2 and TRBJ2-3, with 7 bases matching TRBD1. J gave up 1 base and V 6 bases, and 7 bases lay outside the gene matches. Germline loops: CDR1 SNHLY, CDR2 FYNNEI. The CDR3 length is 15 residues. The CDR3 DNA sequence: TGTGCCAGCAGCGCTACAGGGGTCGGCACAGATACGCAGTATTTT. It is translated as CASSATGVGTDTQYF.

V usage is TRBV9 and J usage is TRBJ2-2, with TRBD2 matching 7 bases. From germline, CDR1 is SGDLS and CDR2 YYNGEE. This CDR3 has 15 residues. The junction had 6 bases not matched to a gene; V was cut back by 7 bases and J by 0 bases. Here the CDR3 reads CASSRAGTNTGELFF. The DNA of the CDR3 is TGTGCCAGCTCTAGAGCGGGGACGAACACCGGGGAGCTGTTTTTT.

This clone was detected only a few times. The V call is TRBV7-6, the J call TRBJ2-5, with TRBD1 identical over 8 bases. Trimming took 1 base from V and 5 from J; bases not matched to a gene: 6. The germline CDR1 and CDR2 sequences are SGHVS and FNYEAQ. The CDR3 extends over 15 amino acids. In nucleotides, the CDR3 is TGTGCCAGCAGCTTAGGACAGGGGTCTGGCGAGACCCAGTACTTC. This gives the protein CASSLGQGSGETQYF. The whole variable domain, remainder taken from reference TRBV7-6 and TRBJ2-5, is GAGVSQSPRYKVTKRGQDVALRCDPISGHVSLYWYRQALGQGPEFLTYFNYEAQQDKSGLPNDRFSAERPEGSISTLTIQRTEQRDSAMYRCASSLGQGSGETQYFGPGTRLLVL.

There are a few counts of this clone. This chain links TRBV18 with TRBJ2-7; D gene ambiguous. The V gene lost 3 bases and the J gene lost 6 bases, with 9 bases spanning the gap. CDR3 size: 12 residues. CDR1 and CDR2 from the germline V gene are KGHSH and LQKENI. As DNA, the CDR3 is TGTGCCAGCTCACCCAGCACGGGCGAGCAGTACTTC. Translation: CASSPSTGEQYF.

The sample holds a few counts of this clone. The rearrangement links TRBV19 to TRBJ1-2; 8 bases agree with TRBD1. From germline, CDR1 is LNHDA and CDR2 SQIVND (reference sequence). The CDR3 spans 14 residues. V gave up 4 bases and J gave up 3 bases; unmatched junction bases: 4. The CDR3 coding sequence is TGTGCCAGTAGTAAGACAGGGGCCTACTATGGCTACACCTTC. Its translation: CASSKTGAYYGYTF.

The genes are TRBV13 and TRBJ2-1; the match to TRBD2 covers 13 bases. The CDR3 is made up of 15 amino acids. Germline V gene data show CDR1 as PRHDT and CDR2 as FYEKMQ (reference sequence). V was clipped by 3 bases and J by 7 bases; unmatched bases: 3. The CDR3 nucleotides are TGTGCCAGCAGCTTCCGGGGACTAGCGGGGAATGAGCAGTTCTTC. Translated, it gives CASSFRGLAGNEQFF.

The chain joins TRBV9 to TRBJ1-6; TRBD1 agrees at 7 bases. Germline V gives CDR1 SGDLS, CDR2 YYNGEE. V gave up 0 bases and J gave up 9 bases; unmatched junction bases: 6. The CDR3 has 15 residues. CDR3 in amino acids: CASSVADREISPLHF. CDR3 DNA: TGTGCCAGCAGCGTAGCTGACAGGGAGATTTCACCCCTCCACTTT. The full variable domain, with the rest looked up from reference TRBV9 and TRBJ1-6, is DSGVTQTPKHLITATGQRVTLRCSPRSGDLSVYWYQQSLDQGLQFLIQYYNGEERAKGNILERFSAQQFPDLHSELNLSSLELGDSALYFCASSVADREISPLHFGNGTRLTVT.

This clone was counted between two and nine times. The chain is built from TRBV7-8 and TRBJ2-1, with 12 bases aligning to TRBD2. CDR3 size: 17 residues. CDR1 is SGHVS and CDR2 is FQNEAQ in the germline V gene. Losses at the gene ends were 2 bases for V and 4 bases for J; bases not matched to a gene: 6. This chain's CDR3 is CASSLRLAGELYNEQFF. CDR3 in DNA: TGTGCCAGCAGCTTACGACTAGCGGGGGAACTTTACAATGAGCAGTTCTTC.

The V and J genes are TRBV4-1 and TRBJ1-1, with 9 bases lining up with TRBD1. This CDR3 region has 15 residues. Trimming removed 1 base from V and 3 bases from J; junction bases left unmatched: 3. Looked up from germline, CDR1 is MGHRA and CDR2 is YSYEKL. The CDR3 loop is CASSQGQGVDTEAFF. The CDR3 bases are TGCGCCAGCAGCCAAGGACAGGGGGTGGACACTGAAGCTTTCTTT.

This clone was detected a few times. This sequence joins TRBV19 and TRBJ1-1; 7 positions match TRBD1. Germline V gene lookup returns CDR1 LNHDA and CDR2 SQIVND (reference sequence). The V gene end was trimmed by 5 bases and the J gene end by 4 bases; junction bases not matched to a gene: 10. This CDR3 has 15 residues. CDR3: CASSGTDSLGTEAFF. The CDR3 DNA sequence: TGTGCCAGTAGTGGGACAGATAGTCTGGGCACTGAAGCTTTCTTT.

Details on this clone: This could be a read error, since a much larger clone is one nucleotide away. The same CDR3 also results from other DNA sequences found in this sample. The chain carries TRBV30 and TRBJ1-2, with D possibly being TRBD1 (5 bases). The V gene's germline CDR1 is GTSNPN and CDR2 SVGIG (reference sequence). The CDR3 is 14 residues long. Deletions cut 2 bases from V and 6 bases from J, with 16 bases between. The CDR3 region is CAWSRGRGGHGYTF. For the CDR3, the DNA is TGTGCCTGGAGTAGGGGCCGGGGTGGGCATGGCTACACCTTC.

The chain recombines TRBV29-1 with TRBJ1-2, with 8 bases aligning to TRBD1. After removal of 7 bases from V and 2 bases from J, the junction contained 6 bases not matched to a gene. Germline V gene sequence: CDR1 SQVTM, CDR2 ANQGSEA. The CDR3 runs to 13 residues. The CDR3 protein is CSDFRDRNYGYTF. The CDR3 DNA reads as TGCAGCGATTTCCGGGACAGGAACTATGGCTACACCTTC.

This chain links TRBV7-9 with TRBJ1-5; TRBD1 matches at 8 bases. After removal of 5 bases from V and 2 bases from J, the junction contained 5 bases not matched to a gene. The V gene's germline CDR1 is SEHNR and CDR2 FQNEAQ (reference sequence). The CDR3 is 15 amino acids. CDR3 nucleotides: TGTGCCAGCAGCGCCGACAGGGGTGGCAATCAGCCCCAGCATTTT. Amino acids: CASSADRGGNQPQHF.

The sample holds a few counts of this clone. The chain joins TRBV6-6 to TRBJ1-2, with a possible D match to TRBD1 (5 bases). V was shortened by 6 bases and J by 8 bases, with 7 bases between the two germline ends. This CDR3 is built from 10 residues. The V gene's germline CDR1 is MNHNY and CDR2 SVGAGI (reference sequence). The CDR3 DNA is TGTGCCAGCAGCCAGGGCGGCTACACCTTC. It is translated as CASSQGGYTF.

This clone came up a few times. The chain couples TRBV5-1 to TRBJ1-2; D gene uncertain. The CDR3 has 13 amino acids. The V and J ends lost 4 bases and 6 bases respectively, with 13 bases between them. Germline CDR1 SGHRS, CDR2 YFSETQ. CDR3 protein: CASSPLGSDGYTF. The CDR3 nucleotides are TGCGCCAGCAGCCCTCTAGGTTCGGATGGCTACACCTTC.

This clone has at least ten counts. The J gene is TRBJ2-1, the V gene TRBV7-3, with 9 positions matching TRBD1. The CDR3 contains 14 residues. With 0 bases clipped from V and 8 bases from J, the junction kept 2 bases outside the gene matches. CDR1 is SGHTA, CDR2 FQGTGA, per germline. CDR3 sequence reads: CASSLTQGAHEQFF. CDR3 sequence (DNA): TGTGCCAGCAGCTTAACACAGGGGGCGCATGAGCAGTTCTTC.

This clone occurred a few times. V is TRBV30 and J is TRBJ1-5; D is unclear. Germline assignment: CDR1 GTSNPN and CDR2 SVGIG (reference sequence). The CDR3 totals 14 residues. The V end lost 1 base, the J end lost 0 bases, and 7 bases lay between the germline ends. The CDR3 spells CAWSDGNSNQPQHF. CDR3 nucleotides: TGTGCCTGGAGTGACGGGAATAGCAATCAGCCCCAGCATTTT. The complete variable domain, with remaining parts taken from reference TRBV30 and TRBJ1-5, reads SQTIHQWPATLVQPVGSPLSLECTVEGTSNPNLYWYRQAAGRGLQLLFYSVGIGQISSEVPQNLSASRPQDRQFILSSKKLLLSDSGFYLCAWSDGNSNQPQHFGDGTRLSIL.

For this clone: A junction end diverges from the germline sequence, so it may reflect a read error. The V gene is TRBV29-1, the J gene TRBJ1-2; D is undetermined. There are 16 residues in the CDR3. CDR1 and CDR2 (germline): SQVTM, ANQGSEA. CDR3 nucleotide sequence: TGCATCGTTGAAGACCCGGGGTTTTTAGCTTCGTATGGCTACACCTTC. Translated: CIVEDPGFLASYGYTF.

This clone was seen a few times. The rearrangement uses TRBV5-8 and TRBJ1-1; maybe TRBD1 (5 bases). Germline V gene sequence: CDR1 SGHTS, CDR2 YDEGEE. This CDR3 is built from 15 residues. Between the trimmed V and J ends, which lost 3 bases and 1 base, there was a span of 13 bases. The CDR3 protein is CASSSSGYRNTEAFF. The DNA of the CDR3 is TGTGCCAGCAGCTCCTCAGGGTATCGGAACACTGAAGCTTTCTTT.

This clone was seen more than once but under ten times. This chain joins TRBV7-8 and TRBJ2-1; 7 bases are a match to TRBD2. The ends lost 3 bases at V and 0 bases at J; junction bases unmatched: 2. Germline CDR1 and CDR2: SGHVS and FQNEAQ. The CDR3 spans 15 residues. The CDR3 protein is CASSFGGGSYNEQFF. The CDR3 region has the DNA TGTGCCAGCAGCTTTGGCGGGGGCTCCTACAATGAGCAGTTCTTC.

The chain joins TRBV30 to TRBJ1-2, with D possibly matching TRBD1 (6 bases). Per the germline V gene, CDR1 is GTSNPN and CDR2 is SVGIG (reference sequence). The V gene lost 5 bases and the J gene lost 0 bases, with 16 bases spanning the gap. The CDR3 totals 15 residues. CDR3 bases: TGTGCCTGGGATCCCCAGGGGTACACTAACTATGGCTACACCTTC. It codes for CAWDPQGYTNYGYTF.

V gene TRBV27 combines with J gene TRBJ2-7; 8 bases match TRBD1. There are 14 residues in the CDR3. The germline CDR1 and CDR2 sequences are MNHEY and SMNVEV (reference sequence). The ends lost 8 bases at V and 2 bases at J; junction bases unmatched: 8. The chain's CDR3 is CASYDTDRAYEQYF. DNA for the CDR3: TGTGCCAGCTACGACACGGACAGGGCCTACGAGCAGTACTTC.

The sample holds a few counts of this clone. V gene TRBV5-1 combines with J gene TRBJ1-4; no reliable D call. Germline CDR1 and CDR2: SGHRS and YFSETQ. V lost 5 bases and J lost 0, with 5 bases in between. This CDR3 is 13 amino acids long. CDR3: CASRYATNEKLFF. CDR3 sequence (DNA): TGCGCCAGCAGATATGCAACTAATGAAAAACTGTTTTTT.

CDR3 nucleotide sequence: TGTGCCAGCAGCGTAGGGTCCCAGGGGGCGCAAGAGACCCAGTACTTC. Encoded protein: CASSVGSQGAQETQYF. The rearrangement joins TRBV9 to TRBJ2-5; TRBD1 aligns across 8 bases. The CDR3 runs to 16 residues. J was trimmed by 2 bases and V by 0 bases; bases with no gene match: 6. Germline CDR1 is SGDLS and CDR2 is YYNGEE.

In its sample, this clone was seen a few times. V gene TRBV10-3 combines with J gene TRBJ2-3, with D unresolved. This CDR3 comprises 14 residues. CDR1 is ENHRY, CDR2 SYGVKD, per germline. V was shortened by 7 bases and J by 6 bases, with 17 bases between the two germline ends. The CDR3 sequence is CAITPHDGDDTQYF. CDR3 DNA sequence: TGTGCCATCACCCCCCACGATGGGGATGATACGCAGTATTTT.